The clone carrying this T cell receptor beta chain was seen a handful of times. The data derive from a study of blood T cell repertoires in COVID-19. There are 13 residues in the CDR3. Germline V gives CDR1 SQVTM, CDR2 ANQGSEA. Losses at the gene ends were 6 bases for V and 5 bases for J; bases not matched to a gene: 10. Profiling relied on immunoSEQ multiplex PCR, and the TCRdb table lists in-frame clones only, not all of them. The sample includes under 150,000 clones, about three quarters of them seen just once. The sequence came from a woman in her seventies with acute or convalescent COVID-19. The specimen was peripheral blood. The V call is TRBV29-1, the J call TRBJ2-7; TRBD2 agrees at 7 bases. CDR3 DNA: TGCAGCGTGAGACTAGCCTCCTACGACGAGCAGTACTTC. Its protein is CSVRLASYDEQYF.